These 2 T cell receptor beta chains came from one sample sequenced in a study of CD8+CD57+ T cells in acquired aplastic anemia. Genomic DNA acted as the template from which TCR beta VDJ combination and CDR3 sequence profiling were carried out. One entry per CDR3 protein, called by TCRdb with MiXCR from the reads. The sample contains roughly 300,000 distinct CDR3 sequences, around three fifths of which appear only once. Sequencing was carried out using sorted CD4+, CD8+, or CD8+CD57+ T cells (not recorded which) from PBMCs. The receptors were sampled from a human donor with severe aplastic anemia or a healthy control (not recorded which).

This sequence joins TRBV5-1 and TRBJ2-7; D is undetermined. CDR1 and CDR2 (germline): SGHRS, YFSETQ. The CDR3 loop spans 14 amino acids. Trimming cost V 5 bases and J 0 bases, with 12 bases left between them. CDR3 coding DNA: TGCGCCAGCAGAGGCACGGAGAGCTCCTACGAGCAGTACTTC. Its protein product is CASRGTESSYEQYF. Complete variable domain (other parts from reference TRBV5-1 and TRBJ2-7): KAGVTQTPRYLIKTRGQQVTLSCSPISGHRSVSWYQQTPGQGLQFLFEYFSETQRNKGNFPGRFSGRQFSNSRSEMNVSTLELGDSALYLCASRGTESSYEQYFGPGTRLTVT.

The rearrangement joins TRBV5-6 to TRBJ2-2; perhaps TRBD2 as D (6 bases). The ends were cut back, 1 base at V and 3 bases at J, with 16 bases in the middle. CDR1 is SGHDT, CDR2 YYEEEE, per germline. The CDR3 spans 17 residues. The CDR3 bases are TGTGCCAGCAGCTTGCGGAGGGAGTCGGTATACACCGGGGAGCTGTTTTTT. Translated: CASSLRRESVYTGELFF. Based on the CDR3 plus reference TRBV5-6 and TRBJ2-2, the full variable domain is DAGVTQSPTHLIKTRGQQVTLRCSPKSGHDTVSWYQQALGQGPQFIFQYYEEEERQRGNFPDRFSGHQFPNYSSELNVNALLLGDSALYLCASSLRRESVYTGELFFGEGSRLTVL.